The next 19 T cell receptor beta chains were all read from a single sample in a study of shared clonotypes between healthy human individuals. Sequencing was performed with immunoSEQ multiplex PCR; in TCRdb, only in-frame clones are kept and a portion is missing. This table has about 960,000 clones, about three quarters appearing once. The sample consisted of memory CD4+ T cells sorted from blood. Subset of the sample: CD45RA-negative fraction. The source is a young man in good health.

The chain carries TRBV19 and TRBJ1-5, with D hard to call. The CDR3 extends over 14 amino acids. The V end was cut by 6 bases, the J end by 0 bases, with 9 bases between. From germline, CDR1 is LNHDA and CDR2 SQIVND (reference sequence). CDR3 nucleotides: TGTGCCAGTAGGAAAGGCTATAGCAATCAGCCCCAGCATTTT. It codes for CASRKGYSNQPQHF.

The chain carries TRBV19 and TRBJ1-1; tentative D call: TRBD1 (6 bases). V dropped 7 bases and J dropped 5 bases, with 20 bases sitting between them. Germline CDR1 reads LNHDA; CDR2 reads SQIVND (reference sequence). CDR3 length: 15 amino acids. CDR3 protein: CASTARDTSRTEAFF. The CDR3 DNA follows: TGTGCCAGTACCGCTAGGGACACCTCGCGGACTGAAGCTTTCTTT.

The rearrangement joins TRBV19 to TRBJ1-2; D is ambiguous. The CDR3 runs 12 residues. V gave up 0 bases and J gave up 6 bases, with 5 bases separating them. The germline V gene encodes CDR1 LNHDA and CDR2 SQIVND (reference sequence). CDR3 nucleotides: TGTGCCAGTAGTATAGAAGGAGATGGCTACACCTTC. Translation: CASSIEGDGYTF.

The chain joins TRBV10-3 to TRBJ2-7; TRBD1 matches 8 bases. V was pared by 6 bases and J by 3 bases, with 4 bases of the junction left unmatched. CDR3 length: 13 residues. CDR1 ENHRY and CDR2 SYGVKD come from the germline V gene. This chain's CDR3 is CAISNTGGYEQYF. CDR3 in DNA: TGTGCCATCAGCAATACAGGGGGCTACGAGCAGTACTTC.

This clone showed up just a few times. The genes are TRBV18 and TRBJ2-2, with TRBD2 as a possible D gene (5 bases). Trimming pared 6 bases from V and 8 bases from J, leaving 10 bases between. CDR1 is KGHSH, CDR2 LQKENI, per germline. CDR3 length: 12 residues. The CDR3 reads CASSTRGGELFF. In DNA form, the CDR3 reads TGTGCCAGCTCGACCCGGGGTGGGGAGCTGTTTTTT.

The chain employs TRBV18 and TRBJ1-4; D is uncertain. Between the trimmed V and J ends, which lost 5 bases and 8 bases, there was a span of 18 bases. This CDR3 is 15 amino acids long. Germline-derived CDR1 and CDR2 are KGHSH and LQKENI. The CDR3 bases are TGTGCCAGCTCAGATACCAAAACTGTCAAGGAAAAACTGTTTTTT. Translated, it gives CASSDTKTVKEKLFF. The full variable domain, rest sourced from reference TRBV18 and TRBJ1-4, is NAGVMQNPRHLVRRRGQEARLRCSPMKGHSHVYWYRQLPEEGLKFMVYLQKENIIDESGMPKERFSAEFPKEGPSILRIQQVVRGDSAAYFCASSDTKTVKEKLFFGSGTQLSVL.

For the CDR3, the DNA is TGTGCCAGCAGCTTGGGTACGGGATCAGATACGCAGTATTTT. Translated: CASSLGTGSDTQYF. This chain joins TRBV5-4 and TRBJ2-3, with D possibly matching TRBD2 (5 bases). Germline V gene lookup returns CDR1 SGHNT and CDR2 YYREEE (reference sequence). Trimming pared 0 bases from V and 4 bases from J, leaving 9 bases between. The CDR3 length is 14 residues.

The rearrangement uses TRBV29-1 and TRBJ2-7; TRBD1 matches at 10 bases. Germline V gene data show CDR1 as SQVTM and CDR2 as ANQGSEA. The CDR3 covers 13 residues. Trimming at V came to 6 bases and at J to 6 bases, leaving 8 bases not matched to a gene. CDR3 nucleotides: TGCAGCGTCGATGGACAGGGGGGGTCCGAGCAGTACTTC. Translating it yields CSVDGQGGSEQYF.

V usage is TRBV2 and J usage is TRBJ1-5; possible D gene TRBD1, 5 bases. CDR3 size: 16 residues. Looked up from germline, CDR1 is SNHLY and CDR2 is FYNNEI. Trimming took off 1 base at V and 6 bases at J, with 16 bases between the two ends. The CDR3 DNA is TGTGCCAGCAGTGAAGATGCCGGGACGGGCTCTCAGCCCCAGCATTTT. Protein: CASSEDAGTGSQPQHF.

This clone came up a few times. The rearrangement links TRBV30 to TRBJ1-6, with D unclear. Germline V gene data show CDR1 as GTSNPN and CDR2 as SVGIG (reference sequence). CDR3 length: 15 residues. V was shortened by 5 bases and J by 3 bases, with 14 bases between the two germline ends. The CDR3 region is CAWGIVGFYNSPLHF. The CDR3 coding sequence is TGTGCCTGGGGCATCGTAGGGTTCTATAATTCACCCCTCCACTTT.

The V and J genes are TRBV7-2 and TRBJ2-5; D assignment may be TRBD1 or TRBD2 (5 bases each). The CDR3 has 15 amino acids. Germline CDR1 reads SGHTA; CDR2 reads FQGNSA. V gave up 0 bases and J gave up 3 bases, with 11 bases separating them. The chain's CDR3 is CASSLAPGRKETQYF. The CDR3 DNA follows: TGTGCCAGCAGCTTAGCTCCGGGACGGAAAGAGACCCAGTACTTC.

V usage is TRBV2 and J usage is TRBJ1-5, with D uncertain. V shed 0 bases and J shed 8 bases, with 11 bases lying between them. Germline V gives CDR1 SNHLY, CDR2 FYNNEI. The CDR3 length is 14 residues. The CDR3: CASSEAQAIKPQHF. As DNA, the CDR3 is TGTGCCAGCAGTGAAGCGCAGGCAATCAAGCCCCAGCATTTT.

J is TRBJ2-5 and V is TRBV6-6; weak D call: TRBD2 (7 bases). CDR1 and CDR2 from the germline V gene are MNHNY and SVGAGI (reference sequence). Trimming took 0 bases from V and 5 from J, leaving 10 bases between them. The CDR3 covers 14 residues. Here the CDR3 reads CASSYSSGGETQYF. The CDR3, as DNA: TGTGCCAGCAGTTACTCATCGGGGGGCGAGACCCAGTACTTC.

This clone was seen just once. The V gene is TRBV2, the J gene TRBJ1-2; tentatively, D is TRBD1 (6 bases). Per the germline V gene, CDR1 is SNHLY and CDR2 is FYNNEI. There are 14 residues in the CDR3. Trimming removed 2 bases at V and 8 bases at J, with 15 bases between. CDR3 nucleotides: TGTGCCAGCAGTGAAACGGGGGCCTTGGACGGCTACACCTTC. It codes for CASSETGALDGYTF.

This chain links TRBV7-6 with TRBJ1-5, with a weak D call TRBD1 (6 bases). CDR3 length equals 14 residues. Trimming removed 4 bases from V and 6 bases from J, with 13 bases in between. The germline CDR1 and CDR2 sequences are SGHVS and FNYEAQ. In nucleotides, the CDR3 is TGTGCCAGCAGCTCACTACAGGGCAGTCAGCCCCAGCATTTT. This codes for CASSSLQGSQPQHF.

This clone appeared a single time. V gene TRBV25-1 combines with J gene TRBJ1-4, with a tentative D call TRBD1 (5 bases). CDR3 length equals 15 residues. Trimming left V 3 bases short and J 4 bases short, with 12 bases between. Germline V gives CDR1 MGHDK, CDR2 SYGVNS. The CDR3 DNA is TGTGCCAGCAGTGAGCACGGGACCTTTAATGAAAAACTGTTTTTT. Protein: CASSEHGTFNEKLFF.

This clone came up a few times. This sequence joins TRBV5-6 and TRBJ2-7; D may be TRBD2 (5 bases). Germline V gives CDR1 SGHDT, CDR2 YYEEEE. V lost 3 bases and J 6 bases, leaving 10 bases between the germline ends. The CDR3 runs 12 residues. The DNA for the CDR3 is TGTGCCAGCAGCTCGAGGGCCGGCGAGCAGTACTTC. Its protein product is CASSSRAGEQYF.

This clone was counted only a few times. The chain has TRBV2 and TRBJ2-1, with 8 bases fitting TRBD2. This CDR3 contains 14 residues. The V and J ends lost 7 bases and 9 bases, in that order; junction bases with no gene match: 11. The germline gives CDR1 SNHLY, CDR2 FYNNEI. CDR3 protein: CASTRLASGGEQFF. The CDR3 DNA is TGTGCCAGCACTAGACTAGCGTCTGGGGGTGAGCAGTTCTTC. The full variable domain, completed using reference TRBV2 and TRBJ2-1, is EPEVTQTPSHQVTQMGQEVILRCVPISNHLYFYWYRQILGQKVEFLVSFYNNEISEKSEIFDDQFSVERPDGSNFTLKIRSTKLEDSAMYFCASTRLASGGEQFFGPGTRLTVL.

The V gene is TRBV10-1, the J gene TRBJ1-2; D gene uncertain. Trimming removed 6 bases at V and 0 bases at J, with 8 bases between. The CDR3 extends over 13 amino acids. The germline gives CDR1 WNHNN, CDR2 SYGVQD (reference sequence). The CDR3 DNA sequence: TGCGCCAGCAGCGGCCGGACTAACTATGGCTACACCTTC. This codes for CASSGRTNYGYTF.